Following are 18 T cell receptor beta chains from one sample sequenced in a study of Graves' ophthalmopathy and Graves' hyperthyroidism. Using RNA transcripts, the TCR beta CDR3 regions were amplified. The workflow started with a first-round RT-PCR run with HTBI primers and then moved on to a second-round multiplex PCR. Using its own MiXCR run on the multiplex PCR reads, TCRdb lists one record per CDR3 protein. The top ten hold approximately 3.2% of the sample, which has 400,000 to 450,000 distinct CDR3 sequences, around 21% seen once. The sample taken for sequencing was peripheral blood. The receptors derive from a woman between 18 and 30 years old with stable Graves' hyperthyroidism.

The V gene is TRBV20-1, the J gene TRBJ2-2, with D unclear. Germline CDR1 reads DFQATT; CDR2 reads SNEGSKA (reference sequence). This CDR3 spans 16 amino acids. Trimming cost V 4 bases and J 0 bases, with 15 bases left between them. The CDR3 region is CSAIFRALANTGELFF. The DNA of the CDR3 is TGCAGTGCTATCTTTCGTGCGCTCGCGAACACCGGGGAGCTGTTTTTT.

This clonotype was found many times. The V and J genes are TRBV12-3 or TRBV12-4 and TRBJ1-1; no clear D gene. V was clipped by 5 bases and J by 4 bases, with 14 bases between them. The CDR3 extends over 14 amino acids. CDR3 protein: CASSTLSTTTEAFF. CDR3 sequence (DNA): TGTGCCAGCAGTACCCTCAGTACTACCACTGAAGCTTTCTTT.

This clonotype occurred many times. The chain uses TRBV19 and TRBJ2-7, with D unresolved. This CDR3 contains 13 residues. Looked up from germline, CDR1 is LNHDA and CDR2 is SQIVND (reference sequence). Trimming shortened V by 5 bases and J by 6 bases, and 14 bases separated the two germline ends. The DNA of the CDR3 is TGTGCCAGTAGTCCCACGTTTCGGGTCGAGCAGTACTTC. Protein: CASSPTFRVEQYF.

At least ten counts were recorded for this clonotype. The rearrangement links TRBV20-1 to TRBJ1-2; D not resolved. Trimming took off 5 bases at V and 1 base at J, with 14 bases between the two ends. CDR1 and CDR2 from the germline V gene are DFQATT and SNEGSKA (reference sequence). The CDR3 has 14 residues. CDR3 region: CSAPDRERNYGYTF. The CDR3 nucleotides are TGCAGTGCTCCCGACCGGGAACGTAACTATGGCTACACCTTC.

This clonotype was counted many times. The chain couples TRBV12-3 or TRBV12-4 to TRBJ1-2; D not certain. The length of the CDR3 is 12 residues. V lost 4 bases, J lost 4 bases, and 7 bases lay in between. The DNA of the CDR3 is TGTGCCAGCAGTTATGGTCCCTATGGCTACACCTTC. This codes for CASSYGPYGYTF.

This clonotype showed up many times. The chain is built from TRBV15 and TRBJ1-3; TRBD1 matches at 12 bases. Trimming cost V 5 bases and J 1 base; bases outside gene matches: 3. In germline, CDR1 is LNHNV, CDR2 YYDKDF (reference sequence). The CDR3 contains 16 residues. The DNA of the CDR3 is TGTGCCACCAGCCGGGACAGGGGGCTATCTGGAAACACCATATATTTT. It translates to CATSRDRGLSGNTIYF. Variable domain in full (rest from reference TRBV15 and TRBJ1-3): DAMVIQNPRYQVTQFGKPVTLSCSQTLNHNVMYWYQQKSSQAPKLLFHYYDKDFNNEADTPDNFQSRRPNTSFCFLDIRSPGLGDTAMYLCATSRDRGLSGNTIYFGEGSWLTVV.

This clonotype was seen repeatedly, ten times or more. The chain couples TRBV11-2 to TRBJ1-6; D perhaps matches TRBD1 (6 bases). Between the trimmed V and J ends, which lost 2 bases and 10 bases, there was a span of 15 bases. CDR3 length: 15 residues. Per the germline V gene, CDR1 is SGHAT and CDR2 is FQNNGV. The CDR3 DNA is TGTGCCAGCAGCTTACAGCAGGGGAGCGGATCACCCCTCCACTTT. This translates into CASSLQQGSGSPLHF. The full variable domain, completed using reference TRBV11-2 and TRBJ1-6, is EAGVAQSPRYKIIEKRQSVAFWCNPISGHATLYWYQQILGQGPKLLIQFQNNGVVDDSQLPKDRFSAERLKGVDSTLKIQPAKLEDSAVYLCASSLQQGSGSPLHFGNGTRLTVT.

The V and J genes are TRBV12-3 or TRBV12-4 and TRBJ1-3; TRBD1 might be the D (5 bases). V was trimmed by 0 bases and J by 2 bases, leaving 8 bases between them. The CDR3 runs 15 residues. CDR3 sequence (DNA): TGTGCCAGCAGTTTAGCAGTAGGGGCTGGAAACACCATATATTTT. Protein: CASSLAVGAGNTIYF.

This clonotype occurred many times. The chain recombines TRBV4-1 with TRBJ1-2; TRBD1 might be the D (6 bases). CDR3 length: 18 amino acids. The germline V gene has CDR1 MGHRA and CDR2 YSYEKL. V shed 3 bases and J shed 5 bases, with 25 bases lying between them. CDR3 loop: CASSHPYRDLPQIYGYTF. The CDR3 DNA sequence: TGCGCCAGCAGCCATCCTTACAGGGACCTCCCGCAAATATATGGCTACACCTTC.

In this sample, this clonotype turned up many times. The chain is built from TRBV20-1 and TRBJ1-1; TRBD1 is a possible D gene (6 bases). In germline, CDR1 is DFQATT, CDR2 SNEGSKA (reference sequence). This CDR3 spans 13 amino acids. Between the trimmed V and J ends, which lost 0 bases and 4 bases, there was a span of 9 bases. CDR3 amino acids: CSARDKGVTEAFF. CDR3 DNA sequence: TGCAGTGCTAGAGATAAGGGGGTCACTGAAGCTTTCTTT.

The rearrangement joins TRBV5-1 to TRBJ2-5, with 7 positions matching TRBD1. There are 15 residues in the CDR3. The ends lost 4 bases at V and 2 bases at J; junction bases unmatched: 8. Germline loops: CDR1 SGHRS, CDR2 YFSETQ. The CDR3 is CASSALGQLQETQYF. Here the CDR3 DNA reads TGCGCCAGCAGCGCCCTGGGACAGCTACAAGAGACCCAGTACTTC.

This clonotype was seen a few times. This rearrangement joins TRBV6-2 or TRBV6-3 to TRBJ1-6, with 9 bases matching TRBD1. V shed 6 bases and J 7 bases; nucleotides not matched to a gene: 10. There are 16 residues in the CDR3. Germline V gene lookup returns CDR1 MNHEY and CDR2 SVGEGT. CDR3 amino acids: CASSRPGQGPNSPLHF. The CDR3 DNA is TGTGCCAGCAGCCGACCGGGACAGGGCCCAAATTCACCCCTCCACTTT.

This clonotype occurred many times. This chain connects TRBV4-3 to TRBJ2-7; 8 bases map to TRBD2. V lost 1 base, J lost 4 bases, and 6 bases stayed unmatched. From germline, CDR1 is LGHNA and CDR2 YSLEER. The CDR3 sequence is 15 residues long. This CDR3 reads CASSQGTSSIYEQYF. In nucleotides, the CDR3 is TGCGCCAGCAGCCAAGGGACTAGCAGTATATACGAGCAGTACTTC.

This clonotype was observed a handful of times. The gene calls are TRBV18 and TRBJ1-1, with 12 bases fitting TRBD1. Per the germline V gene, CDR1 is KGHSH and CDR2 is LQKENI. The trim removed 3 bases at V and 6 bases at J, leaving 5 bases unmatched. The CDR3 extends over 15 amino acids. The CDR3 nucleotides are TGTGCCAGCTCACCGGGACAGGGGGCGGTGGCTGAAGCTTTCTTT. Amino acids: CASSPGQGAVAEAFF.

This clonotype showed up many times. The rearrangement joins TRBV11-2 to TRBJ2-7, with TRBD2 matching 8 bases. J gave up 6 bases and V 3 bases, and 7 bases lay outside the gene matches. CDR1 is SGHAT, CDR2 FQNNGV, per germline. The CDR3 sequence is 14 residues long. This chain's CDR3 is CASSLTSDAAEQYF. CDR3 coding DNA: TGTGCCAGCAGCTTGACTAGCGATGCCGCCGAGCAGTACTTC. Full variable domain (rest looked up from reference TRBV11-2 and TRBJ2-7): EAGVAQSPRYKIIEKRQSVAFWCNPISGHATLYWYQQILGQGPKLLIQFQNNGVVDDSQLPKDRFSAERLKGVDSTLKIQPAKLEDSAVYLCASSLTSDAAEQYFGPGTRLTVT.

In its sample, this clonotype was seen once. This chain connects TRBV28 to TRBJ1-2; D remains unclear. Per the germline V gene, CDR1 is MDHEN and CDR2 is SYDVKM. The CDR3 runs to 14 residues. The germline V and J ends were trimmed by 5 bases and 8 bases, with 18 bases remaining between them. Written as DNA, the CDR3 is TGTGCCAGCAGTGATCCGTCGAAGAGTCGGGGCTACACCTTC. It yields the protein CASSDPSKSRGYTF.

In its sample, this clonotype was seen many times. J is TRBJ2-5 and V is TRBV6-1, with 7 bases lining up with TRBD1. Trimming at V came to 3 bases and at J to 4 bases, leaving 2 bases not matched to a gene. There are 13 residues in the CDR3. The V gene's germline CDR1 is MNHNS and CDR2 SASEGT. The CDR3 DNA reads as TGTGCCAGCAGTGAGGACAGGCGAGAGACCCAGTACTTC. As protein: CASSEDRRETQYF.

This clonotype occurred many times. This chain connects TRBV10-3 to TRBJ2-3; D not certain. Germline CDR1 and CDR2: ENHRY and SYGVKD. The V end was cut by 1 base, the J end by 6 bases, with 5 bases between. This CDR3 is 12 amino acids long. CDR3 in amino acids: CAISELRDTQYF. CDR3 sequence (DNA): TGTGCCATCAGTGAGTTGCGGGATACGCAGTATTTT.